What follows is one TCR beta chain and its context. Assay used: immunoSEQ multiplex PCR; TCRdb lists only in-frame clones, some missing. The data show around 78,000 clones, roughly 80% seen once. The source of the sample is a study of OX40 agonist ivuxolimab in advanced cancers. V was shortened by 3 bases and J by 3 bases, with 12 bases between the two germline ends. The germline CDR1 and CDR2 sequences are SGHTA and FQGTGA. CDR3 length equals 14 residues. This TCR came from an adult with an advanced solid tumor such as melanoma, head and neck, liver or kidney cancer. V is TRBV7-3 and J is TRBJ2-7; possibly TRBD1 for D (6 bases). This sample comprised CD4+ or CD8+ T cells sorted from blood, obtained in a trial of the OX40 agonist ivuxolimab. Here the CDR3 DNA reads TGTGCCAGCAGCTTTGCAGGGGTTAACTACGAGCAGTACTTC. Protein: CASSFAGVNYEQYF.